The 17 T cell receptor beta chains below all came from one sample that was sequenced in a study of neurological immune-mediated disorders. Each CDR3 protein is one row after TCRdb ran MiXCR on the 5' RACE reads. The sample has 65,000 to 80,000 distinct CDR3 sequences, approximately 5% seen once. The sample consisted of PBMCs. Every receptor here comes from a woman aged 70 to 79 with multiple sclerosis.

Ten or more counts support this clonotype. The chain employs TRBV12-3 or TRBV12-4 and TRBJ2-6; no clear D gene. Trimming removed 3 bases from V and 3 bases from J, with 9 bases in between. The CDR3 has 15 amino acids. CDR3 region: CASSFGPLGANVLTF. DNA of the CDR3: TGTGCCAGCAGTTTCGGTCCGCTTGGGGCCAACGTCCTGACTTTC.

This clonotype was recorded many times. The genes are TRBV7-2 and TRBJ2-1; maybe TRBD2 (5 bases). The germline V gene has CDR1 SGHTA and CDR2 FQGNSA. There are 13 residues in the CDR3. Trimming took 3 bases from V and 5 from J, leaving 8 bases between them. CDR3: CASSFSGNNEQFF. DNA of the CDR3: TGTGCCAGCAGCTTTTCGGGGAACAATGAGCAGTTCTTC.

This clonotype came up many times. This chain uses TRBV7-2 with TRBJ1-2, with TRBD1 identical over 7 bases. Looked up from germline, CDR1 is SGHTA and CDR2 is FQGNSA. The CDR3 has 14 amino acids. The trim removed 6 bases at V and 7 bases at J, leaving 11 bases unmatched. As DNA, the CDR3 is TGTGCCAGCAGTTTACTCCAGGGGGTCTCTGGCTACACCTTC. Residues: CASSLLQGVSGYTF.

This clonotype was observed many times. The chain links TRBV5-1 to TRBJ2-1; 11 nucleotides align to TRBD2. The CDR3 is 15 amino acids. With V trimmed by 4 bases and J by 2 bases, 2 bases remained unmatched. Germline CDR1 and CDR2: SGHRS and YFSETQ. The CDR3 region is CASSGTSGAYNEQFF. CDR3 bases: TGCGCCAGCAGCGGGACTAGCGGAGCCTACAATGAGCAGTTCTTC.

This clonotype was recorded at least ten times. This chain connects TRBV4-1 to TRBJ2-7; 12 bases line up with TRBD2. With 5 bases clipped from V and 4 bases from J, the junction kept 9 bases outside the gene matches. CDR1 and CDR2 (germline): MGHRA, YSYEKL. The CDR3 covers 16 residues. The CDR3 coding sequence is TGCGCCAGCAGCGCGATCCTAGCGGGAGGGGAATACGAGCAGTACTTC. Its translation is CASSAILAGGEYEQYF.

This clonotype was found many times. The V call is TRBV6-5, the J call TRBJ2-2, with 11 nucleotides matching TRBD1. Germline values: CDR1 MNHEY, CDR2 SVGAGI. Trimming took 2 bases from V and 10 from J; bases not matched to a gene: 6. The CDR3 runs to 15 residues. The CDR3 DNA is TGTGCCAGCAGTTACCTCGGACAGGGGGCGGAGGAGCTGTTTTTT. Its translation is CASSYLGQGAEELFF.

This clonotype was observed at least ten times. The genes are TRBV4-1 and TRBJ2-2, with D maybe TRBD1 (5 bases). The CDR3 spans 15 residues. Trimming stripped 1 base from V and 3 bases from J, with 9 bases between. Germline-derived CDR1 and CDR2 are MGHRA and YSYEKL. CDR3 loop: CASSQVQADTGELFF. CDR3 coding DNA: TGCGCCAGCAGCCAAGTACAGGCGGACACCGGGGAGCTGTTTTTT.

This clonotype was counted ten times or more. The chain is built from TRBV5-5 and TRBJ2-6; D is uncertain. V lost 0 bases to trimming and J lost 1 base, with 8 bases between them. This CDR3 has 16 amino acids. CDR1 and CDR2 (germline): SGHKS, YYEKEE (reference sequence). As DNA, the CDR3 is TGTGCCAGCAGCTTGGCGGTTTCATCTGGGGCCAACGTCCTGACTTTC. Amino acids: CASSLAVSSGANVLTF. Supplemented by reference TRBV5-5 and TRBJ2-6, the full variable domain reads DAGVTQSPTHLIKTRGQQVTLRCSPISGHKSVSWYQQVLGQGPQFIFQYYEKEERGRGNFPDRFSARQFPNYSSELNVNALLLGDSALYLCASSLAVSSGANVLTFGAGSRLTVL.

DNA for the CDR3: TGTGCCAGCAGTTTGGAGCTACTAGCGCAGAACACCGGGGAGCTGTTTTTT. Its translation: CASSLELLAQNTGELFF. The chain links TRBV12-3 or TRBV12-4 to TRBJ2-2; 7 nucleotides align to TRBD2. The junction had 8 bases not matched to a gene; V was cut back by 3 bases and J by 1 base. The CDR3 totals 17 residues.

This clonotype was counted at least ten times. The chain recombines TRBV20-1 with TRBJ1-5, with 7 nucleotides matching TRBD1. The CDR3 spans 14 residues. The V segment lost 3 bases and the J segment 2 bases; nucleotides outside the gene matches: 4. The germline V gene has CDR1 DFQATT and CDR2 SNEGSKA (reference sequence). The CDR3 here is CSASDRVGNQPQHF. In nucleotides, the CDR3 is TGCAGTGCTAGTGACAGGGTCGGCAATCAGCCCCAGCATTTT.

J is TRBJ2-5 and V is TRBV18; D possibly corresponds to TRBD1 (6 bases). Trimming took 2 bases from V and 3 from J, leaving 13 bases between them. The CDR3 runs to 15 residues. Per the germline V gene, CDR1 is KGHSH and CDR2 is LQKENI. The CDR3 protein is CASSPVWQGKETQYF. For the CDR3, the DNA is TGTGCCAGCTCACCAGTTTGGCAGGGGAAAGAGACCCAGTACTTC.

CDR3 DNA: TGCAGTGCTAGAGATTCCCCACGGACAGGGGCTTCTAACTATGGCTACACCTTC. Translation gives CSARDSPRTGASNYGYTF. The rearrangement joins TRBV20-1 to TRBJ1-2, with 9 bases that match TRBD1. Trimming at V came to 0 bases and at J to 0 bases, leaving 11 bases not matched to a gene. This CDR3 has 18 residues. Looked up from germline, CDR1 is DFQATT and CDR2 is SNEGSKA (reference sequence).

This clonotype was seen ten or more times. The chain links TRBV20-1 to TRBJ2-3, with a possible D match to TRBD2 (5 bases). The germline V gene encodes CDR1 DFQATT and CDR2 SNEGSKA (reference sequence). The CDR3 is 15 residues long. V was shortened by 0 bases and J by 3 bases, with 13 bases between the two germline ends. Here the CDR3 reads CSARDWAGGTDTQYF. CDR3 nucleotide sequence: TGCAGTGCTAGAGATTGGGCGGGCGGGACAGATACGCAGTATTTT.

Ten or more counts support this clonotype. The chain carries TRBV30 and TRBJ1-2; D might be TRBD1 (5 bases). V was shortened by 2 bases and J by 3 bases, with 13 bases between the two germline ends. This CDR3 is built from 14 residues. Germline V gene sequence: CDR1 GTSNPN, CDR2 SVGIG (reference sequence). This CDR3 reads CAWSKGDSDYGYTF. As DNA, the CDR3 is TGTGCCTGGAGTAAAGGGGACTCGGACTATGGCTACACCTTC.

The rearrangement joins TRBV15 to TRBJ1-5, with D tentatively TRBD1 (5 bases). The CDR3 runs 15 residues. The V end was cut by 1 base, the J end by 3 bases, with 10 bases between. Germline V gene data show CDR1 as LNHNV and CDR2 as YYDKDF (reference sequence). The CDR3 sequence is CATSRVRGVNQPQHF. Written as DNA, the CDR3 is TGTGCCACCAGCAGAGTAAGAGGGGTCAATCAGCCCCAGCATTTT.

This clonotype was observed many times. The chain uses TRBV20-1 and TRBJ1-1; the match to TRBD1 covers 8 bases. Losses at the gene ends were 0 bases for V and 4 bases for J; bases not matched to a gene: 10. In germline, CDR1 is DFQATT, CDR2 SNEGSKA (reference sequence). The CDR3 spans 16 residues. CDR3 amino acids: CSARDSAQGGFTEAFF. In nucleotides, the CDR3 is TGCAGTGCTAGAGATTCTGCACAGGGGGGTTTCACTGAAGCTTTCTTT.

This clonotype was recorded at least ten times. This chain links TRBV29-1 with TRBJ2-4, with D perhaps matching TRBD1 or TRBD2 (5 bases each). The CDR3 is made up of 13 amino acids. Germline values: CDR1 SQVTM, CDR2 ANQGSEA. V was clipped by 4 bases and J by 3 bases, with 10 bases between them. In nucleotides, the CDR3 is TGCAGCGTTGTGGGGGACGGCAAAAACATTCAGTACTTC. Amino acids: CSVVGDGKNIQYF.